The source of this T cell receptor beta chain is a study of radiotherapy plus CTLA-4 blockade in lung cancer. The study, taken as a whole, reports: Among blood TCR repertoires after radiotherapy plus ipilimumab, tumor-derived clones expanded.

The CDR3 spans 14 residues. V was shortened by 0 bases and J by 11 bases, with 11 bases between the two germline ends. In germline, CDR1 is LNHDA, CDR2 SQIVND (reference sequence). As concerns this clone: What it recognizes is unknown.

The study treated chemo-refractory metastatic non-small-cell lung cancer patients with focal radiation plus ipilimumab CTLA-4 blockade. Profiled with immunoSEQ multiplex PCR; TCRdb holds only in-frame clones, not every one. The sample lists roughly 78,000 clones, approximately 78% occurring once. The genes are TRBV19 and TRBJ1-6; D possibly corresponds to TRBD1 (6 bases). The clonotype was recovered from a human donor with non-small cell lung cancer who had a complete response to radiotherapy plus ipilimumab. Here the sequenced sample was peripheral blood, taken from a patient treated with radiotherapy plus ipilimumab. The CDR3 loop reads CASSIETGRPPLHF. The DNA for the CDR3 is TGTGCCAGTAGTATAGAGACAGGTCGGCCACCCCTCCACTTT.